Shown below are 14 T cell receptor beta chains from a single sample sequenced in a study of blood T cell repertoires in COVID-19. Measured with immunoSEQ multiplex PCR; TCRdb has only the in-frame clones, and not every one. The sample has about 260,000 clones, 85% seen once. Sequenced material: peripheral blood. All receptors come from a human donor in a cohort sampled during active COVID-19.

The rearrangement uses TRBV29-1 and TRBJ1-1; TRBD1 might be the D (5 bases). The V gene lost 0 bases and the J gene lost 1 base, with 12 bases spanning the gap. In germline, CDR1 is SQVTM, CDR2 ANQGSEA. The length of the CDR3 is 15 residues. The CDR3 sequence is CSVEEPRDRNTEAFF. The CDR3 DNA reads TGCAGCGTTGAAGAGCCTAGAGACAGGAACACTGAAGCTTTCTTT.

A remark on this clone: The sample holds other DNA sequences that translate to the same CDR3. This sequence joins TRBV7-9 and TRBJ1-4, with D possibly matching TRBD1 (6 bases). V dropped 0 bases and J dropped 3 bases, with 8 bases sitting between them. The length of the CDR3 is 15 residues. Germline assignment: CDR1 SEHNR and CDR2 FQNEAQ (reference sequence). CDR3 sequence reads: CASSLAGGPNEKLFF. CDR3 sequence (DNA): TGTGCCAGCAGCTTAGCGGGGGGGCCTAATGAAAAACTGTTTTTT.

The rearrangement links TRBV5-1 to TRBJ2-3; 8 bases align to TRBD1. J lost 5 bases, V lost 4 bases, and 6 bases had no gene match. There are 14 residues in the CDR3. CDR1 is SGHRS, CDR2 YFSETQ, per germline. The CDR3 region has the DNA TGCGCCAGCAGCCCCAGGGGGCATGAAGATACGCAGTATTTT. Protein: CASSPRGHEDTQYF.

J is TRBJ2-7 and V is TRBV6-5; 8 nucleotides match TRBD1. In germline, CDR1 is MNHEY, CDR2 SVGAGI. The CDR3 sequence is 15 residues long. V gave up 8 bases and J gave up 2 bases; unmatched junction bases: 11. The CDR3: CASQSLHRGAYEQYF. In nucleotides, the CDR3 is TGTGCCAGCCAAAGCCTTCACAGGGGGGCCTACGAGCAGTACTTC.

V usage is TRBV4-1 and J usage is TRBJ2-2, with D maybe TRBD2 (5 bases). In germline, CDR1 is MGHRA, CDR2 YSYEKL. V gave up 1 base and J gave up 14 bases, with 14 bases separating them. This CDR3 spans 13 amino acids. This CDR3 is CASSQVLVASLFF. DNA for the CDR3: TGCGCCAGCAGCCAAGTTTTGGTAGCGTCACTGTTTTTT.

J is TRBJ2-7 and V is TRBV27; 9 nucleotides align to TRBD2. This CDR3 is 14 amino acids long. With V trimmed by 5 bases and J by 4 bases, 6 bases remained unmatched. Germline lookup yields CDR1 MNHEY and CDR2 SMNVEV (reference sequence). The CDR3 sequence is CASSIGGRGYEQYF. The CDR3 nucleotides are TGTGCCAGCAGTATTGGCGGGAGGGGGTACGAGCAGTACTTC.

CDR3 loop: CATKGGAGANVLTF. In DNA form, the CDR3 reads TGTGCCACCAAGGGAGGGGCTGGGGCCAACGTCCTGACTTTC. The chain couples TRBV19 to TRBJ2-6; 7 nucleotides match TRBD2. The V gene's germline CDR1 is LNHDA and CDR2 SQIVND (reference sequence). The V segment lost 10 bases and the J segment 2 bases; nucleotides outside the gene matches: 5. The CDR3 spans 14 residues.

The chain has TRBV4-1 and TRBJ1-1; no definite D call. Germline V lookup: CDR1 MGHRA, CDR2 YSYEKL. The ends were cut back, 0 bases at V and 11 bases at J, with 10 bases in the middle. The CDR3 runs to 12 residues. CDR3 region: CASSQDSGGAFF. Here the CDR3 DNA reads TGCGCCAGCAGCCAAGATTCGGGAGGTGCTTTCTTT.

V and J are TRBV7-8 and TRBJ2-1, with 7 bases that match TRBD2. This CDR3 contains 13 residues. CDR1 SGHVS and CDR2 FQNEAQ come from the germline V gene. After removal of 4 bases from V and 8 bases from J, the junction contained 5 bases not matched to a gene. The CDR3 loop reads CASSWDYGDEQFF. The CDR3 DNA is TGTGCCAGCAGCTGGGACTATGGGGATGAGCAGTTCTTC.

Written as DNA, the CDR3 is TGTGCCACCAGCTCCCGGGTTGGCGGGGGTCAGCCCCAGCATTTT. Encoded protein: CATSSRVGGGQPQHF. The rearrangement links TRBV15 to TRBJ1-5, with a tentative D call TRBD1 (5 bases). Germline CDR1 and CDR2: LNHNV and YYDKDF (reference sequence). The CDR3 covers 15 residues. V lost 5 bases and J lost 6, with 17 bases in between.

This chain connects TRBV5-6 to TRBJ1-1; no clear D. V lost 5 bases to trimming and J lost 1 base, with 12 bases between them. Germline CDR1 SGHDT, CDR2 YYEEEE. This CDR3 spans 14 amino acids. The CDR3 nucleotides read TGTGCCAGCAGACCCAGACAAACGAACACTGAAGCTTTCTTT. The encoded protein is CASRPRQTNTEAFF.

The V and J genes are TRBV10-1 and TRBJ2-7, with D uncertain. Trimming took off 4 bases at V and 6 bases at J, with 19 bases between the two ends. Germline V gene data show CDR1 as WNHNN and CDR2 as SYGVQD (reference sequence). This CDR3 has 15 residues. The CDR3 reads CASSASRHPQSEQYF. The DNA for the CDR3 is TGCGCCAGCAGTGCCTCCAGGCACCCTCAATCCGAGCAGTACTTC.

This chain's CDR3 is CSASIPGGSTDTQYF. In DNA form, the CDR3 reads TGCAGTGCTAGTATCCCGGGAGGTTCCACAGATACGCAGTATTTT. V gene TRBV20-1 combines with J gene TRBJ2-3; 7 bases line up with TRBD2. The germline V gene encodes CDR1 DFQATT and CDR2 SNEGSKA (reference sequence). The CDR3 contains 15 residues. V was pared by 3 bases and J by 2 bases, with 8 bases of the junction left unmatched.

This clone has just one count. V usage is TRBV7-2 and J usage is TRBJ1-1, with no clear D. V was pared by 1 base and J by 0 bases, with 6 bases between. Germline V gene sequence: CDR1 SGHTA, CDR2 FQGNSA. The CDR3 consists of 14 residues. The CDR3 spells CASSLGSLNTEAFF. The CDR3, as DNA: TGTGCCAGCAGCTTAGGAAGCCTGAACACTGAAGCTTTCTTT.